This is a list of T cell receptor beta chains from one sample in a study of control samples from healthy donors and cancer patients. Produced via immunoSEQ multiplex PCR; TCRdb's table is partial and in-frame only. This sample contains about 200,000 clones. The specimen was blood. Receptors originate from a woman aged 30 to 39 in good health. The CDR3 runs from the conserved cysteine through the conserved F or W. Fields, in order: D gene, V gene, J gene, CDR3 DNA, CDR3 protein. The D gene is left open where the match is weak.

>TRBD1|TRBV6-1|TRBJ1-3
TGTGCCAGCAGTGGAGGGACAGGGACTCTTGGAAACACCATATATTTT
CASSGGTGTLGNTIYF
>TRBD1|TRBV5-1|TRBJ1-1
TGCGCCAGCAGCTTCAAGGGACAGGGATCTGAAGCTTTCTTT
CASSFKGQGSEAFF
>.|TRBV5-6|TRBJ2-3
TGTGCCAGCAGCTTGGACAGCACAGATACGCAGTATTTT
CASSLDSTDTQYF
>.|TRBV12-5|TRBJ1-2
TGTGCTAGTGGCCAGAGGGGCCGGGGCTACACCTTC
CASGQRGRGYTF
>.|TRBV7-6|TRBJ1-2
TGTGCCAGCAGCCCCGATGCTAGGGGCAACTATGGCTACACCTTC
CASSPDARGNYGYTF
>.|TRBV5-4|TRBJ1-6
TGTGCCAGCAGCTTGTACAGGGAGGATAATTCACCCCTCCACTTT
CASSLYREDNSPLHF
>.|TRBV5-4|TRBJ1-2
TGTGCCAGCAGCTTGGATCGGTCAGGTCACGGCTACACCTTC
CASSLDRSGHGYTF
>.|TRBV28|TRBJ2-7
TGTGCCAGCGCAGCAGGGGTCTCGTTAGAGCAGTACTTC
CASAAGVSLEQYF
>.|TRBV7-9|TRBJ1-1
TGTGCCAGCAGCTTACTCGGGGGTCGGAACGCTGAAGCTTTCTTT
CASSLLGGRNAEAFF
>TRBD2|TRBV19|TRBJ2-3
TGTGCCAGTAGTATCGGTAGCGGGGGCACAGATACGCAGTATTTT
CASSIGSGGTDTQYF
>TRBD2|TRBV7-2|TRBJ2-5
TGCGCCAGCGGGGATCACCAAGAGACCCAGTACTTC
CASGDHQETQYF
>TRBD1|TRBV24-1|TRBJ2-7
TGTGCCACCAGTGACATGGGCACAGGGGGCTACGAGCAGTACTTC
CATSDMGTGGYEQYF
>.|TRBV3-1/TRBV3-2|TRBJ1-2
TGTGCCAGCAGCCAAGGGGCAGGGCCAACTAACTATGGCTACACCTTC
CASSQGAGPTNYGYTF
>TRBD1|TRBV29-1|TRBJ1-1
TGCAGCGTTGAAGGGACAGGGACTGAAGCTTTCTTT
CSVEGTGTEAFF
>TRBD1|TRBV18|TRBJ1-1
TGTGCCAGCTCACCACCGCGGACAGGGGTAATGAACACTGAAGCTTTCTTT
CASSPPRTGVMNTEAFF
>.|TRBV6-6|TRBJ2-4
TGTGCCAGCAGTCAACAGGGAACCAAAAACATTCAGTACTTC
CASSQQGTKNIQYF
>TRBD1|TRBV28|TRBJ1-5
TGTGCCAGCAGTTTGATGGTAGCACAGGGGGTGGATCAGCCCCAGCATTTT
CASSLMVAQGVDQPQHF
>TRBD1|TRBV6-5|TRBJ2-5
TGTGCCAGCAGCCTGGACAGGGGGCGGCAAGAGACCCAGTACTTC
CASSLDRGRQETQYF
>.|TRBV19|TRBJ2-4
TGTGCCAGTAGTATAGATTCGGGGGGCCCCCTTAACATTCAGTACTTC
CASSIDSGGPLNIQYF
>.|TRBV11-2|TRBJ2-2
TGTGCCAGCAGCTTCACGGGGACCGGGGAGCTGTTTTTT
CASSFTGTGELFF
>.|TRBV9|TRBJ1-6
TGTGCCAGCAGCGTAGCTGAGGGTTCACCCCTCCACTTT
CASSVAEGSPLHF
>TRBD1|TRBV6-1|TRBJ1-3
TGTGCCAGCAGTGACGGACAGGGGAGAGATGGAAACACCATATATTTT
CASSDGQGRDGNTIYF
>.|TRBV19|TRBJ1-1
TGTGCCAGTAGTCCCGATTGGGAGAACACTGAAGCTTTCTTT
CASSPDWENTEAFF
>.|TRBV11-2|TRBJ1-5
TGTGCCAGCAGCTTTAGTTCTCGGGACAAGGAGCCCCAGCATTTT
CASSFSSRDKEPQHF
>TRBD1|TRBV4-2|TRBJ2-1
TGTGCCAGCAACCCGACAGGGGTCAATGAGCAGTTCTTC
CASNPTGVNEQFF
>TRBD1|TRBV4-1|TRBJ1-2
TGCGCCAGCAGCGCCGGGACAGGATCAGGGTCGTGGCACTATGGCTACACCTTC
CASSAGTGSGSWHYGYTF
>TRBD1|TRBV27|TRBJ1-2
TGTGCCAGCAGTGTAGGGACAGGGGAAGGCTACACCTTC
CASSVGTGEGYTF
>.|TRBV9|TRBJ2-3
TGTGCCAGCTATCAATCAGATACGCAGTATTTT
CASYQSDTQYF
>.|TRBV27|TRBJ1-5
TGTGCCAGCAGTTCGCATAGGTTCAATCAGCCCCAGCATTTT
CASSSHRFNQPQHF
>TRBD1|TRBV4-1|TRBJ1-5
TGCGCCAGCAGCGCAGACAGGGGACTAAATCAGCCCCAGCATTTT
CASSADRGLNQPQHF
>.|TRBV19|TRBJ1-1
TGTGCCAGTAGTATTCAGGGCCCTAACACTGAAGCTTTCTTT
CASSIQGPNTEAFF
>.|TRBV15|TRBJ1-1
TGTGCCACCAGCACAACACGGAACACTGAAGCTTTCTTT
CATSTTRNTEAFF
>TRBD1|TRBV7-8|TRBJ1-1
TGTGCCAGCAGCTTAGGGGCAGGGGGCGGGAACACTGAAGCTTTCTTT
CASSLGAGGGNTEAFF
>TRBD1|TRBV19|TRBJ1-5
TGTGCCAGTAGTATGGACAGGAATAGCAATCAGCCCCAGCATTTT
CASSMDRNSNQPQHF
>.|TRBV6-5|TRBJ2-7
TGTGCCAGCAGTTACCTGGCCAGTTACGAGCAGTACTTC
CASSYLASYEQYF
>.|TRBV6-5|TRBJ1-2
TGTGCCAGCAGTTACCTATTGCTTGACTATGGCTACACCTTC
CASSYLLLDYGYTF
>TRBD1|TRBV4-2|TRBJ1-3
TGTGCCAGCAGCCAAGATCTTAGGGGACAGGGGTTTGGAAACACCATATATTTT
CASSQDLRGQGFGNTIYF
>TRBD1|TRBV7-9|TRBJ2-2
TGTGCCAGCTCCGGGACAGGGCCCACCGGGGAGCTGTTTTTT
CASSGTGPTGELFF
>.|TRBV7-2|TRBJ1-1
TGTGCCAGCAGCCTTACCCGGGGGGGCACTGAAGCTTTCTTT
CASSLTRGGTEAFF
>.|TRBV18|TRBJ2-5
TGTGCCAGCTCCCCCAGCGGAGAGACCCAGTACTTC
CASSPSGETQYF
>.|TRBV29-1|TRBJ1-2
TGCAGCGTTGAGACCGGGGCGCCCTATGGCTACACCTTC
CSVETGAPYGYTF
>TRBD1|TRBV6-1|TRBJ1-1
TGTGCCAGCAGTGAGATGGACAGGACGAACACTGAAGCTTTCTTT
CASSEMDRTNTEAFF
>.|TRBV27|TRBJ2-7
TGTGCCAGCAGTTTCGCTGGGCAGACCTACGAGCAGTACTTC
CASSFAGQTYEQYF
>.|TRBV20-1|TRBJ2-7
TGCAGTGCTAGGAGCGCCTACGAGCAGTACTTC
CSARSAYEQYF
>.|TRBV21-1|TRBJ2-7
TGTGCCAGCAGCAAAGCGGGAGGGACAGGGGCCTACGAGCAGTACTTC
CASSKAGGTGAYEQYF
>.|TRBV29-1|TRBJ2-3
TGCAGCGTTGAGAGGCGGGCAGATACGCAGTATTTT
CSVERRADTQYF
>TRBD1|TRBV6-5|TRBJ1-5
TGTGCCAGCATACGCGGGACAGACTATAATCAGCCCCAGCATTTT
CASIRGTDYNQPQHF
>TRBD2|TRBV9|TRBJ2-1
TGTGCCAGCAGCCTTATGGGACTAGCGGCCTACAATGAGCAGTTCTTC
CASSLMGLAAYNEQFF
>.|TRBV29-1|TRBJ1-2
TGCAGCGTTGAAGGGAGAGGAGGCTATGGCTACACCTTC
CSVEGRGGYGYTF
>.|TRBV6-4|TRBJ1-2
TGTGCCAGCAGGCCAGGGGCCTATCCTAACTATGGCTACACCTTC
CASRPGAYPNYGYTF
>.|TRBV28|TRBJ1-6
TGTGCCAGTCGCCGGGGGCATGGTGGTTCACCCCTCCACTTT
CASRRGHGGSPLHF
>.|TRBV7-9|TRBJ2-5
TGTGCCAGCAGCTTAGAAGGGTACCAAGAGACCCAGTACTTC
CASSLEGYQETQYF
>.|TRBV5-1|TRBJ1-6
TGCGCCAGCAGCCCGACCCTCCCAGGGTATAATTCACCCCTCCACTTT
CASSPTLPGYNSPLHF